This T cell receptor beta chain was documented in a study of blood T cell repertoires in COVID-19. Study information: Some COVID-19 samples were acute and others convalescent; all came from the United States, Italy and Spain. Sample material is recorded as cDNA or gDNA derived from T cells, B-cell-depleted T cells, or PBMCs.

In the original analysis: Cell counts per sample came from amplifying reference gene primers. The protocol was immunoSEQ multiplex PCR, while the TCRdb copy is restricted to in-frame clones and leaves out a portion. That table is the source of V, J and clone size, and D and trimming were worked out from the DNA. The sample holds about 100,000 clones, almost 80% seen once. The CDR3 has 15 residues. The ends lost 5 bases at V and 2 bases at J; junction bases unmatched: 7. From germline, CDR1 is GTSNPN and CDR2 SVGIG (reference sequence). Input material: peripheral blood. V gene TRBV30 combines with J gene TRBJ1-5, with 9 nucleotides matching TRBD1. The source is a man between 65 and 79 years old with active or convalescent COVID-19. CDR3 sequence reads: CAWETGGMGNQPQHF. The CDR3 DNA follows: TGTGCCTGGGAAACAGGGGGCATGGGCAATCAGCCCCAGCATTTT.